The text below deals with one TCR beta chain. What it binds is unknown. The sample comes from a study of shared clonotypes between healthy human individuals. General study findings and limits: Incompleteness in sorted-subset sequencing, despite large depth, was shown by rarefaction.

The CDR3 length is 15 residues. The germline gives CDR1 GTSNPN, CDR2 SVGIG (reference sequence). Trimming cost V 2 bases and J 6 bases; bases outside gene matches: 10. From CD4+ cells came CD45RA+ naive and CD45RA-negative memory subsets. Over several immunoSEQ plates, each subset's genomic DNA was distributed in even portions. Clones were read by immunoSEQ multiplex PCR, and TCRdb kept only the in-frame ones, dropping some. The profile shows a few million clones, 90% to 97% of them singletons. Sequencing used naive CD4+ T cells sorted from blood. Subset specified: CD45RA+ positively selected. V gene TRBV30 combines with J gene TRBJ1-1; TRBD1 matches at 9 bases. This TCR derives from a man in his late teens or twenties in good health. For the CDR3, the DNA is TGTGCCTGGAGTACTTTGGACAGGGGAGGGCCTGAAGCTTTCTTT. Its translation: CAWSTLDRGGPEAFF.